These 24 T cell receptor beta chains were all obtained from the same sample, sequenced in a study of blood T cell repertoires in COVID-19 (dated by TCRdb to the early 2020s). The library was generated by the immunoSEQ multiplex PCR assay. TCRdb holds this immuneACCESS table with in-frame rearrangements only. Some clones are missing; in checked studies, unresolved V genes explain under half, and the rest has no known cause. Recorded for this sample are around 130,000 clones; roughly 80% of them occurred a single time. The ten largest clones add up to 15% to 20% of the sample. The material sequenced was peripheral blood. Source of these receptors: a woman aged 80 or over with acute or convalescent COVID-19.

The rearrangement links TRBV6-2 or TRBV6-3 to TRBJ2-3, with 10 nucleotides matching TRBD2. V dropped 0 bases and J dropped 4; count of bases not matched to a gene: 7. There are 17 residues in the CDR3. Germline assignment: CDR1 MNHEY and CDR2 SVGEGT. The CDR3 sequence is CASSYSDLAGDSDTQYF. The CDR3 region has the DNA TGTGCCAGCAGTTACTCTGATCTAGCGGGAGACTCAGATACGCAGTATTTT.

In this sample, this clone turned up once. The chain uses TRBV5-1 and TRBJ1-3; a weak D match, TRBD1 (6 bases). The V end was cut by 9 bases, the J end by 0 bases, with 13 bases between. Germline loops: CDR1 SGHRS, CDR2 YFSETQ. The CDR3 totals 14 residues. CDR3 bases: TGCGCCACCAAAACAGGGCCCTCTGGAAACACCATATATTTT. The encoded protein is CATKTGPSGNTIYF.

The chain links TRBV7-2 to TRBJ2-2; TRBD2 might be the D (6 bases). From germline, CDR1 is SGHTA and CDR2 FQGNSA. The CDR3 extends over 17 amino acids. The V end was cut by 0 bases, the J end by 5 bases, with 16 bases between. CDR3 nucleotides: TGTGCCAGCAGCTTAGCGCTCGCGGGGCCTGGGACCGGGGAGCTGTTTTTT. This codes for CASSLALAGPGTGELFF.

This clone was detected only a few times. V is TRBV11-3 and J is TRBJ2-1; no clear D gene. Germline lookup yields CDR1 SGHNT and CDR2 YENEEA. Trimming cost V 4 bases and J 9 bases, with 10 bases left between them. This CDR3 contains 12 residues. In DNA, the CDR3 is TGTGCCAGCAGCTCCCGCGAGGCTGAGCAGTTCTTC. Translated: CASSSREAEQFF. The full variable domain, its missing parts supplied by reference TRBV11-3 and TRBJ2-1, is EAGVVQSPRYKIIEKKQPVAFWCNPISGHNTLYWYLQNLGQGPELLIRYENEEAVDDSQLPKDRFSAERLKGVDSTLKIQPAELGDSAVYLCASSSREAEQFFGPGTRLTVL.

The rearrangement uses TRBV11-3 and TRBJ2-3; D not resolved. Per the germline V gene, CDR1 is SGHNT and CDR2 is YENEEA. V gave up 1 base and J gave up 2 bases, with 7 bases separating them. The CDR3 loop spans 14 amino acids. CDR3 amino acids: CASSLGALTDTQYF. In DNA, the CDR3 is TGTGCCAGCAGCTTAGGGGCCCTCACAGATACGCAGTATTTT.

The chain recombines TRBV7-8 with TRBJ2-7, with D maybe TRBD1 (6 bases). V dropped 5 bases and J dropped 0 bases, with 17 bases sitting between them. This CDR3 spans 16 amino acids. Per germline, CDR1 SGHVS and CDR2 FQNEAQ. The CDR3 protein is CASSPTGRASSYEQYF. The DNA of the CDR3 is TGTGCCAGCAGCCCGACAGGCAGGGCCAGCTCCTACGAGCAGTACTTC.

The rearrangement links TRBV5-4 to TRBJ2-7; maybe TRBD2 (5 bases). The germline CDR1 and CDR2 sequences are SGHNT and YYREEE (reference sequence). Trimming stripped 3 bases from V and 0 bases from J, with 7 bases between. The CDR3 has 13 residues. In DNA, the CDR3 is TGTGCCAGCAGCTCCGGGGTCTCCTACGAGCAGTACTTC. Translating gives CASSSGVSYEQYF.

The chain has TRBV3-1 (or the pseudogene TRBV3-2) and TRBJ2-1; D perhaps matches TRBD2 (6 bases). Germline V CDR1 and CDR2: LGHDT, YNNKEL (reference sequence). This CDR3 is built from 15 residues. Deletions cut 4 bases from V and 2 bases from J, with 12 bases between. The CDR3 sequence: CASSPKAGTYNEQFF. CDR3 nucleotides: TGTGCCAGCAGCCCAAAAGCGGGCACCTACAATGAGCAGTTCTTC.

This clone was seen a handful of times. The chain carries TRBV6-6 and TRBJ1-5, with TRBD1 identical over 11 bases. From germline, CDR1 is MNHNY and CDR2 SVGAGI (reference sequence). This CDR3 region has 17 residues. Trimming took 5 bases from V and 0 from J; bases not matched to a gene: 6. The CDR3 region is CASSRTGGASSNQPQHF. DNA of the CDR3: TGTGCCAGCAGTCGGACAGGGGGCGCGAGTAGCAATCAGCCCCAGCATTTT.

This clone was recorded a few times. The chain joins TRBV12-3 or TRBV12-4 to TRBJ1-2, with 9 bases aligning to TRBD1. The CDR3 consists of 13 residues. V dropped 6 bases and J dropped 2; count of bases not matched to a gene: 1. The CDR3 DNA follows: TGTGCCAGCAGGACAGGGGGAAACTATGGCTACACCTTC. This sequence encodes CASRTGGNYGYTF.

The CDR3 region is CASSSLAGVTDTQYF. For the CDR3, the DNA is TGTGCCAGCAGCTCTCTAGCGGGAGTCACAGATACGCAGTATTTT. The chain carries TRBV7-2 and TRBJ2-3; 10 positions agree with TRBD2. Germline V gives CDR1 SGHTA, CDR2 FQGNSA. V was clipped by 4 bases and J by 2 bases; unmatched bases: 3. CDR3 size: 15 residues.

On this clone itself: This sample also contains other DNA sequences that code for the same CDR3. J is TRBJ2-7 and V is TRBV18, with 11 bases identical to TRBD1. Trimming at V came to 6 bases and at J to 2 bases, leaving 3 bases not matched to a gene. This CDR3 has 14 residues. CDR1 is KGHSH, CDR2 LQKENI, per germline. The CDR3 DNA reads as TGTGCCAGCTCTCCGGGACAGGGGGCCTACGAGCAGTACTTC. Translated: CASSPGQGAYEQYF. The full variable domain, completed using reference TRBV18 and TRBJ2-7, is NAGVMQNPRHLVRRRGQEARLRCSPMKGHSHVYWYRQLPEEGLKFMVYLQKENIIDESGMPKERFSAEFPKEGPSILRIQQVVRGDSAAYFCASSPGQGAYEQYFGPGTRLTVT.

V usage is TRBV29-1 and J usage is TRBJ2-3, with D perhaps TRBD2 (7 bases). Between the trimmed V and J ends, which lost 6 bases and 7 bases, there was a span of 20 bases. The CDR3 covers 14 residues. Germline CDR1 is SQVTM and CDR2 is ANQGSEA. CDR3 in amino acids: CSVRGAGESHTQYF. The DNA for the CDR3 is TGCAGCGTGAGGGGGGCGGGAGAGTCACATACGCAGTATTTT.

The chain uses TRBV5-8 and TRBJ2-2, with TRBD1 matching over 9 bases. Per germline, CDR1 SGHTS and CDR2 YDEGEE. The V and J ends lost 6 bases and 5 bases, in that order; junction bases with no gene match: 8. The CDR3 has 15 residues. This chain's CDR3 is CASNPDRGRTGELFF. CDR3 in DNA: TGTGCCAGCAACCCGGACAGGGGAAGGACCGGGGAGCTGTTTTTT.

The rearrangement joins TRBV6-5 to TRBJ2-1, with TRBD2 identical over 7 bases. V dropped 4 bases and J dropped 5; count of bases not matched to a gene: 5. This CDR3 contains 14 residues. Germline V gives CDR1 MNHEY, CDR2 SVGAGI. The CDR3 sequence: CASSLSGKHNEQFF. The CDR3 DNA is TGTGCCAGCAGTTTAAGCGGGAAACACAATGAGCAGTTCTTC.

This clone was seen a single time. This chain links TRBV5-1 with TRBJ1-2; D not certain. Trimming stripped 4 bases from V and 0 bases from J, with 16 bases between. Germline V gene data show CDR1 as SGHRS and CDR2 as YFSETQ. The CDR3 contains 16 residues. The CDR3 loop reads CASSPGGGQANYGYTF. The CDR3 coding sequence is TGCGCCAGCAGCCCTGGAGGCGGCCAGGCTAACTATGGCTACACCTTC.

The rearrangement joins TRBV11-3 to TRBJ2-1, with 15 bases lining up with TRBD2. This CDR3 has 17 residues. V lost 6 bases to trimming and J lost 7 bases; unmatched junction nucleotides: 10. Germline lookup yields CDR1 SGHNT and CDR2 YENEEA. The CDR3 region is CASSSGLAGGPRNEQFF. In nucleotides, the CDR3 is TGTGCCAGCAGTTCAGGACTAGCGGGAGGGCCGCGTAATGAGCAGTTCTTC.

This chain joins TRBV5-6 and TRBJ2-1; no clear D gene. The CDR3 is 12 residues long. With 1 base removed from V and 7 bases from J, the gap between germline ends came to 6 bases. Looked up from germline, CDR1 is SGHDT and CDR2 is YYEEEE. The CDR3: CASSLLPNEQFF. The DNA of the CDR3 is TGTGCCAGCAGCTTGCTTCCTAATGAGCAGTTCTTC.

This clone was seen a single time. This chain joins TRBV5-8 and TRBJ1-1, with 11 bases identical to TRBD1. The germline V gene encodes CDR1 SGHTS and CDR2 YDEGEE. V shed 0 bases, J shed 4 bases, and the junction held 11 bases outside the gene matches. The CDR3 runs to 18 residues. CDR3 sequence (DNA): TGTGCCAGCAGCTTGGGGACAGGGGGCCCAGGCATTAGCACTGAAGCTTTCTTT. Amino acids: CASSLGTGGPGISTEAFF.

This clone was seen once. The rearrangement joins TRBV18 to TRBJ1-4; 8 bases line up with TRBD1. The CDR3 contains 13 residues. The V and J ends lost 6 bases and 8 bases, in that order; junction bases with no gene match: 5. CDR1 is KGHSH, CDR2 LQKENI, per germline. The CDR3 DNA is TGTGCCAGCTCCCCCAGGGGGCAAGAAAAACTGTTTTTT. As protein: CASSPRGQEKLFF.

V and J are TRBV7-2 and TRBJ1-3; D perhaps matches TRBD1 (5 bases). The V and J ends lost 5 bases and 1 base respectively, with 15 bases between them. This CDR3 spans 16 amino acids. CDR1 SGHTA and CDR2 FQGNSA come from the germline V gene. CDR3 in amino acids: CASSPTQGASGNTIYF. CDR3 DNA: TGTGCCAGCAGCCCGACTCAGGGTGCATCTGGAAACACCATATATTTT.

This chain joins TRBV29-1 and TRBJ2-7; 8 bases are a match to TRBD1. V was clipped by 7 bases and J by 0 bases; unmatched bases: 5. The CDR3 loop spans 13 amino acids. In germline, CDR1 is SQVTM, CDR2 ANQGSEA. DNA for the CDR3: TGCAGCGCACGGGACAGGTACTCCTACGAGCAGTACTTC. It encodes CSARDRYSYEQYF.

This clone was recorded once. The rearrangement links TRBV6-6 to TRBJ1-4; D gene ambiguous. Germline loops: CDR1 MNHNY, CDR2 SVGAGI (reference sequence). CDR3 length: 12 residues. V lost 7 bases to trimming and J lost 8 bases, with 11 bases between them. For the CDR3, the DNA is TGTGCCAGCACCGCCGGAGGGGAAAAACTGTTTTTT. Its protein product is CASTAGGEKLFF.

The genes are TRBV6-2 or TRBV6-3 and TRBJ1-2; 8 bases line up with TRBD1. Losses at the gene ends were 6 bases for V and 5 bases for J; bases not matched to a gene: 11. Germline assignment: CDR1 MNHEY and CDR2 SVGEGT. This CDR3 spans 15 amino acids. Here the CDR3 reads CASSPNVRTGYGYTF. The CDR3 DNA is TGTGCCAGCAGCCCCAACGTCCGGACAGGGTATGGCTACACCTTC.